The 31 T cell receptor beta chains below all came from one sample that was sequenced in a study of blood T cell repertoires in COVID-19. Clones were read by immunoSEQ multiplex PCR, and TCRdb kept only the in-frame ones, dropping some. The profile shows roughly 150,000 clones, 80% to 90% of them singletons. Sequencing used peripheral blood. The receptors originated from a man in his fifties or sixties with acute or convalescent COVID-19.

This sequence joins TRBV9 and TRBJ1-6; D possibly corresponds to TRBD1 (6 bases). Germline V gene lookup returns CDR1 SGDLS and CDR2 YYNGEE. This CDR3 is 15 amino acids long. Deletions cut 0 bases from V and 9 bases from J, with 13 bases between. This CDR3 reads CASSVAEGGGSPLHF. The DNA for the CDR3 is TGTGCCAGCAGCGTAGCGGAAGGGGGTGGTTCACCCCTCCACTTT.

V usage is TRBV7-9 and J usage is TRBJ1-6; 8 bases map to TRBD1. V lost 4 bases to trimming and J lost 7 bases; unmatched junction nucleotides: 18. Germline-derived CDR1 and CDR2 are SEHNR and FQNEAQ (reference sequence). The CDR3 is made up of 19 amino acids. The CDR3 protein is CASSSARTGGAPLNSPLHF. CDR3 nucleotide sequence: TGTGCCAGCAGCTCCGCTCGAACAGGGGGTGCACCCCTAAATTCACCCCTCCACTTT.

The CDR3 coding sequence is TGCGCCAGCAGCTTGTCGACAGGGTGGGTAGATGGCTACACCTTC. It is translated as CASSLSTGWVDGYTF. The V and J genes are TRBV5-1 and TRBJ1-2; 7 bases are a match to TRBD1. This CDR3 is 15 amino acids long. The ends lost 1 base at V and 6 bases at J; junction bases unmatched: 9. The germline CDR1 and CDR2 sequences are SGHRS and YFSETQ.

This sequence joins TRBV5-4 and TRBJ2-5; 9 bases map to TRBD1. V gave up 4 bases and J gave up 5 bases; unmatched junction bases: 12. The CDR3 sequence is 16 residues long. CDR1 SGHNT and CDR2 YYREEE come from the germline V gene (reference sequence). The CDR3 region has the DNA TGTGCCAGCAGCCCCCCTGGGACAGGGCCGCGTGAGACCCAGTACTTC. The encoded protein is CASSPPGTGPRETQYF.

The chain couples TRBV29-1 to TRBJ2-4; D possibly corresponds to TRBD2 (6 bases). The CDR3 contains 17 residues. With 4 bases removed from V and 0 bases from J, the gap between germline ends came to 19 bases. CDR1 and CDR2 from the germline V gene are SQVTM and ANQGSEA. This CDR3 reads CSVVLQRAPLAKNIQYF. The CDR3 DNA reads TGCAGCGTTGTTCTGCAGCGGGCACCTCTAGCCAAAAACATTCAGTACTTC. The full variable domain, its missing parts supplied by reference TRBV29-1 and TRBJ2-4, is SAVISQKPSRDICQRGTSLTIQCQVDSQVTMMFWYRQQPGQSLTLIATANQGSEATYESGFVIDKFPISRPNLTFSTLTVSNMSPEDSSIYLCSVVLQRAPLAKNIQYFGAGTRLSVL.

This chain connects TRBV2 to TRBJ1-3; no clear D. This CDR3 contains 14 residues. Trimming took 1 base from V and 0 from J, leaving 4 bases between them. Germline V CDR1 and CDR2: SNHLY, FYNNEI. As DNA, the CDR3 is TGTGCCAGCAGTGAAGTCCTCTCTGGAAACACCATATATTTT. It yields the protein CASSEVLSGNTIYF.

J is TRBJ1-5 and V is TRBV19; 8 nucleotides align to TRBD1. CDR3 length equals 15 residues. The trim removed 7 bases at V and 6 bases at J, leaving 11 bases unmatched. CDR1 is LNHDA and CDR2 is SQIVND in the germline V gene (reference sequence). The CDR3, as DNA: TGTGCCAGTACCAATGGACAGGGTAAAGGTCAGCCCCAGCATTTT. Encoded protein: CASTNGQGKGQPQHF.

The CDR3 protein is CASRLQGTYTDTQYF. The CDR3 coding sequence is TGTGCCAGCAGGCTTCAGGGGACGTACACAGATACGCAGTATTTT. V usage is TRBV2 and J usage is TRBJ2-3; D might be TRBD1 (6 bases). The V end lost 6 bases, the J end lost 2 bases, and 15 bases lay between the germline ends. CDR1 is SNHLY and CDR2 is FYNNEI in the germline V gene. The CDR3 extends over 15 amino acids.

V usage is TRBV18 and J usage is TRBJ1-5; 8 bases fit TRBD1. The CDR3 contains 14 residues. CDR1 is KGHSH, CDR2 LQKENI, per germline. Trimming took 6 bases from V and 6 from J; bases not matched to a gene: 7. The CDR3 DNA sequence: TGTGCCAGCTCGACCGGACAGGGTGTTCAGCCCCAGCATTTT. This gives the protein CASSTGQGVQPQHF.

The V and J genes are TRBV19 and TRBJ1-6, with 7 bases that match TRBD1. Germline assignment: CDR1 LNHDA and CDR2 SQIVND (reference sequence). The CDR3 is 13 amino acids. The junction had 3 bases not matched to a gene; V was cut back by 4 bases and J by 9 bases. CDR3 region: CASSKRTGSPLHF. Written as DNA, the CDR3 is TGTGCCAGTAGTAAGAGGACAGGTTCACCCCTCCACTTT. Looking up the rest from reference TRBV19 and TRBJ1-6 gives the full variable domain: DGGITQSPKYLFRKEGQNVTLSCEQNLNHDAMYWYRQDPGQGLRLIYYSQIVNDFQKGDIAEGYSVSREKKESFPLTVTSAQKNPTAFYLCASSKRTGSPLHFGNGTRLTVT.

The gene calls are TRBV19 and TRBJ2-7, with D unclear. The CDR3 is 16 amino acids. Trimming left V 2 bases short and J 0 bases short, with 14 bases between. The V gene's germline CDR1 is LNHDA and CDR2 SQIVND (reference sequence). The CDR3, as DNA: TGTGCCAGTAGTATATCCCTAGGAGCCCGCTCCTACGAGCAGTACTTC. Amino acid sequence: CASSISLGARSYEQYF.

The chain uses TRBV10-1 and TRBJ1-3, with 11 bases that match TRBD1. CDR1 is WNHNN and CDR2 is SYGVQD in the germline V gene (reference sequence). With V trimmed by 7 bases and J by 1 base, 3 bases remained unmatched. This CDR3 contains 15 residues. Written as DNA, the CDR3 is TGCGCCAGCAATCGGGACAGGGGGTCTGGAAACACCATATATTTT. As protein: CASNRDRGSGNTIYF.

In DNA, the CDR3 is TGTGCCAGCTCACGGGTTGGGACAGGGGTTCAGGGGTCCAACACTGAAGCTTTCTTT. Its protein is CASSRVGTGVQGSNTEAFF. This sequence joins TRBV18 and TRBJ1-1, with 10 bases lining up with TRBD1. The V gene's germline CDR1 is KGHSH and CDR2 LQKENI. The CDR3 spans 19 residues. J gave up 2 bases and V 4 bases, and 16 bases lay outside the gene matches.

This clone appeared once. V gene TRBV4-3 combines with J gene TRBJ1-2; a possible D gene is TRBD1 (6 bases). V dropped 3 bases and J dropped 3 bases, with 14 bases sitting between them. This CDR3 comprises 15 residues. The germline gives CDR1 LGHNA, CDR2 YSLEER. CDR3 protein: CASSQGVQGYYGYTF. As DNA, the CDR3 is TGCGCCAGCAGCCAGGGGGTACAGGGTTACTATGGCTACACCTTC.

CDR3 coding DNA: TGCGCCAGCAGCCGGACTAGCTGGACCTACGAGCAGTACTTC. Translating it yields CASSRTSWTYEQYF. The chain has TRBV4-1 and TRBJ2-7; 8 nucleotides line up with TRBD2. Looked up from germline, CDR1 is MGHRA and CDR2 is YSYEKL. CDR3 length: 14 residues. The ends lost 4 bases at V and 2 bases at J; junction bases unmatched: 4.

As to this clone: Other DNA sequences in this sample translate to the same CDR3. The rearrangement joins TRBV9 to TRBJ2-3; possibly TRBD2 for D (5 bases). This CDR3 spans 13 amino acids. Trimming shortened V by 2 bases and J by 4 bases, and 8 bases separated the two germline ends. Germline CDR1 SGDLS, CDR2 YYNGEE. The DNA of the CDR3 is TGTGCCAGCAGCGTTTTGCGGGCAGATACGCAGTATTTT. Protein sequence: CASSVLRADTQYF.

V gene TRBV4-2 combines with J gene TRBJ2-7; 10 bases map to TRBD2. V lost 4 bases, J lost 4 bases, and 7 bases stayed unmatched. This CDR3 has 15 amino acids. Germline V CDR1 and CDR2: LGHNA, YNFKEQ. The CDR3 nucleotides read TGTGCCAGCAGCCTAATAGCGGGGGGAACGTACGAGCAGTACTTC. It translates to CASSLIAGGTYEQYF.

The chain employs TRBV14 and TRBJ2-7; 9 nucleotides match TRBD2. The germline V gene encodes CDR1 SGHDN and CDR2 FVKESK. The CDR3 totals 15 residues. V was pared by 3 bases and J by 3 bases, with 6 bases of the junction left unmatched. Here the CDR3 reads CASSQISGGYYEQYF. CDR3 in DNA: TGTGCCAGCAGCCAGATTAGCGGGGGATACTACGAGCAGTACTTC.

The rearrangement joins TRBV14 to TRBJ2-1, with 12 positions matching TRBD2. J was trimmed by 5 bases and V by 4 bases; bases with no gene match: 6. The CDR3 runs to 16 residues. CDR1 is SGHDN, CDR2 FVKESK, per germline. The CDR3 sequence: CASSPTSGGRHNEQFF. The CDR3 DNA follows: TGTGCCAGCAGCCCCACTAGCGGGGGGAGGCACAATGAGCAGTTCTTC.

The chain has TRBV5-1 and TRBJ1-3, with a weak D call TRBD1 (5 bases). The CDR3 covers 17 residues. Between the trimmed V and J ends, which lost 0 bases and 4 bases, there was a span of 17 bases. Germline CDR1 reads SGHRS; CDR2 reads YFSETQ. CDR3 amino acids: CASSLVPDRPGGNTIYF. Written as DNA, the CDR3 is TGCGCCAGCAGCTTGGTCCCCGACCGCCCAGGGGGAAACACCATATATTTT.

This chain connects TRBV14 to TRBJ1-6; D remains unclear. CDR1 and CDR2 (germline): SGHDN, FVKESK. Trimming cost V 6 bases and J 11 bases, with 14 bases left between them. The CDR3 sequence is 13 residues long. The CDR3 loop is CASSPTVGTPLHF. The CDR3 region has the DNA TGTGCCAGCAGTCCCACTGTCGGGACACCCCTCCACTTT.

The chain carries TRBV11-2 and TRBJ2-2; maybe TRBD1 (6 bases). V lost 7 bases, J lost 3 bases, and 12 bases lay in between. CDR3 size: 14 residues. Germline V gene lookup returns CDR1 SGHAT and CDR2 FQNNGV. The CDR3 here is CASITGWDTGELFF. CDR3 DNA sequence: TGTGCCAGCATCACAGGGTGGGACACCGGGGAGCTGTTTTTT.

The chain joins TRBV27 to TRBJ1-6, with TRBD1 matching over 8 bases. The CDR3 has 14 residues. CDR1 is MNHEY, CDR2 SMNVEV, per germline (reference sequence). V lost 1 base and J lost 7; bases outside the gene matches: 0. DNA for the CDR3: TGTGCCAGCAGTTTATGGACAGGGAATTCACCCCTCCACTTT. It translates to CASSLWTGNSPLHF.

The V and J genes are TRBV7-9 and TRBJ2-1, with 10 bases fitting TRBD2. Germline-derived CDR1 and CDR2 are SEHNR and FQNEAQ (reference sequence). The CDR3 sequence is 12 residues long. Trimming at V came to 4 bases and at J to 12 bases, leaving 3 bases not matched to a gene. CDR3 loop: CASSSGLAAQFF. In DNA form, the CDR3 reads TGTGCCAGCAGCTCCGGACTAGCGGCGCAGTTCTTC.

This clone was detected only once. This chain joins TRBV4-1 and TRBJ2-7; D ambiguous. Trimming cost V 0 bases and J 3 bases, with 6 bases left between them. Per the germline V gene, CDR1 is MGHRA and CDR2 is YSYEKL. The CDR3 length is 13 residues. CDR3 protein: CASSQERLYEQYF. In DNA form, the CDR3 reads TGCGCCAGCAGCCAAGAGCGACTCTACGAGCAGTACTTC.

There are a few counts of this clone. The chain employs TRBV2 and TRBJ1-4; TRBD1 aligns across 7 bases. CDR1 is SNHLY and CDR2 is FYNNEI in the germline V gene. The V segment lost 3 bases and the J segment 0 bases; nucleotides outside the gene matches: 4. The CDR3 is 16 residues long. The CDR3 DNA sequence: TGTGCCAGCAGTGAGGGACAGATGGCAACTAATGAAAAACTGTTTTTT. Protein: CASSEGQMATNEKLFF.

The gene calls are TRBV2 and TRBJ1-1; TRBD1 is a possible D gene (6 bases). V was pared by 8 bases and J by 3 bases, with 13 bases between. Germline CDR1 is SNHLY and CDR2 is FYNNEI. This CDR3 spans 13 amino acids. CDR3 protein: CASENQGYTEAFF. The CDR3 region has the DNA TGTGCCAGCGAGAACCAGGGGTACACTGAAGCTTTCTTT.

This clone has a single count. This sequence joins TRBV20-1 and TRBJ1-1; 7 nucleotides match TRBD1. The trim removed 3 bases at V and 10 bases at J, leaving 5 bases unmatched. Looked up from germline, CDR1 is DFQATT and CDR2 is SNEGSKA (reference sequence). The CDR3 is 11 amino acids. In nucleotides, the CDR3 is TGCAGTGCTAGGACAGGGTTTTTAGCTTTCTTT. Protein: CSARTGFLAFF.

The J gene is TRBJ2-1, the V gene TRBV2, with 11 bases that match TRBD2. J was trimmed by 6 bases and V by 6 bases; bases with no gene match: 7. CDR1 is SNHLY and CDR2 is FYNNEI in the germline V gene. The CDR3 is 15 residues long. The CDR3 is CASSDSGGAGNEQFF. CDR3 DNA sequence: TGTGCCAGCAGCGATAGCGGGGGGGCCGGCAATGAGCAGTTCTTC.

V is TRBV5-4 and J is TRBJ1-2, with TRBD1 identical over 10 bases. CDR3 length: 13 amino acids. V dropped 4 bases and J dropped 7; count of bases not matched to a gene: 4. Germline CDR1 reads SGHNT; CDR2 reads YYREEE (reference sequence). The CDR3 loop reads CASSDRDRGGYTF. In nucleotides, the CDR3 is TGTGCCAGCAGCGACCGGGACAGGGGTGGCTACACCTTC. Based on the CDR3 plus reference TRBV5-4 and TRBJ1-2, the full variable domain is ETGVTQSPTHLIKTRGQQVTLRCSSQSGHNTVSWYQQALGQGPQFIFQYYREEENGRGNFPPRFSGLQFPNYSSELNVNALELDDSALYLCASSDRDRGGYTFGSGTRLTVV.

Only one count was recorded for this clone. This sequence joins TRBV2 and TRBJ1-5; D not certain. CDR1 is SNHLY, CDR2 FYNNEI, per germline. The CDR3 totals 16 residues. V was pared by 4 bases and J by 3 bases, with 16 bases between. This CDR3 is CASSAGMWGDNQPQHF. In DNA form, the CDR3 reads TGTGCCAGCAGTGCCGGAATGTGGGGAGACAATCAGCCCCAGCATTTT.